The 2 T cell receptor beta chains below were found in one sample sequenced in a study of shared clonotypes between healthy human individuals. Using immunoSEQ multiplex PCR, the repertoire was profiled, and TCRdb retains in-frame clones only, with some absent. The table has 2 million to 2.5 million clones, over 85% seen once; the top ten hold around 0.37%. Sequenced material: naive CD4+ T cells from PBMCs. As for subset: CD45RA+ positively selected. Every receptor here comes from a man between 18 and 35 years old in good health. Some clones in this sample may be carry-over from other donors' samples.

J is TRBJ2-1 and V is TRBV9; D might be TRBD1 (6 bases). The CDR3 totals 13 residues. Trimming removed 4 bases from V and 8 bases from J, with 13 bases in between. Germline CDR1 reads SGDLS; CDR2 reads YYNGEE. In nucleotides, the CDR3 is TGTGCCAGCAGCCCCCAGGGGATCGATGAGCAGTTCTTC. Translating it yields CASSPQGIDEQFF.

The V gene is TRBV27, the J gene TRBJ2-1; D is unresolved. Trimming removed 0 bases at V and 0 bases at J, with 9 bases between. CDR3 length: 16 amino acids. Germline-derived CDR1 and CDR2 are MNHEY and SMNVEV (reference sequence). CDR3 sequence reads: CASSLSSWSSYNEQFF. Here the CDR3 DNA reads TGTGCCAGCAGTTTATCGTCGTGGAGCTCCTACAATGAGCAGTTCTTC.